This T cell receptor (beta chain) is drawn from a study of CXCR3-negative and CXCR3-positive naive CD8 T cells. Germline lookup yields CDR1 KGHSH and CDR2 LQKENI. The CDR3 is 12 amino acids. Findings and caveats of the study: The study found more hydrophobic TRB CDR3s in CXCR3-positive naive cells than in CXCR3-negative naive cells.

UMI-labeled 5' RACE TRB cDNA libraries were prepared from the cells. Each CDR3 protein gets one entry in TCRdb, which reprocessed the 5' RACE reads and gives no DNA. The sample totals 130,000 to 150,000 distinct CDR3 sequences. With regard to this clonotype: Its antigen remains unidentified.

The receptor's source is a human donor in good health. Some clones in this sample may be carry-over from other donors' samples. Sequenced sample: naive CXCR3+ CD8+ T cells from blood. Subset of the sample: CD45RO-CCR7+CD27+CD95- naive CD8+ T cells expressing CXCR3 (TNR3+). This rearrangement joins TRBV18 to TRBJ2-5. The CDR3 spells CASSSPLETQYF. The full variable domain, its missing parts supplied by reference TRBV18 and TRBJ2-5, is NAGVMQNPRHLVRRRGQEARLRCSPMKGHSHVYWYRQLPEEGLKFMVYLQKENIIDESGMPKERFSAEFPKEGPSILRIQQVVRGDSAAYFCASSSPLETQYFGPGTRLLVL.